This T cell receptor (beta chain) was recovered during a study of early T cells in non-severe SARS-CoV-2 infection. Study information: Sequencing was performed on bulk RNA from unsorted whole blood, leaving chains unpaired.

This clonotype was detected only a few times. What it binds is unknown. Individual cDNA molecules received unique molecular identifiers. Via MiXCR, TCRdb re-called the 5' RACE reads, giving one row per CDR3 protein. Among 40,000 to 55,000 distinct CDR3 sequences listed, over 9% were seen once. Study findings and constraints: VDJdb-based matching was biased toward anti-spike CD8 responses and missed private and CD4 specificities.

The TCR comes from an adult who was a healthcare worker with PCR-confirmed SARS-CoV-2 infection or an uninfected control (not recorded which). The sequencing sample was made of whole blood.

The CDR3 DNA reads TGTGCCAGCAGCCCCCAGGGGCGCCGGACAGATACGCAGTATTTT. This encodes CASSPQGRRTDTQYF. The rearrangement joins TRBV7-9 to TRBJ2-3, with D tentatively TRBD1 (6 bases). This CDR3 has 15 amino acids. Germline CDR1 is SEHNR and CDR2 is FQNEAQ (reference sequence). Between the trimmed V and J ends, which lost 5 bases and 3 bases, there was a span of 15 bases.